The 10 T cell receptor beta chains below were found in one sample sequenced in a study of technical replicates of blood from a few donors. Measured with immunoSEQ multiplex PCR; TCRdb has only the in-frame clones, and not every one. The sample carries 75,000 to 95,000 clones, around 89% recorded once. The sequencing input was T cells isolated from PBMCs. Receptors originate from a human donor in good health.

This sequence joins TRBV6-5 and TRBJ1-1; possible D gene TRBD1, 6 bases. This CDR3 has 14 residues. Germline-derived CDR1 and CDR2 are MNHEY and SVGAGI. Trimming left V 0 bases short and J 5 bases short, with 10 bases between. The chain's CDR3 is CASSYSPRGTEAFF. CDR3 DNA: TGTGCCAGCAGTTACTCGCCCAGGGGAACTGAAGCTTTCTTT.

The chain carries TRBV9 and TRBJ2-1; 7 bases align to TRBD1. The CDR3 is 15 amino acids. With 4 bases clipped from V and 8 bases from J, the junction kept 12 bases outside the gene matches. The V gene's germline CDR1 is SGDLS and CDR2 YYNGEE. For the CDR3, the DNA is TGTGCCAGCAGCACCATGGACAGGTATAGCGATGAGCAGTTCTTC. Translating gives CASSTMDRYSDEQFF.

The chain combines TRBV7-2 with TRBJ2-5; 11 bases line up with TRBD2. Per the germline V gene, CDR1 is SGHTA and CDR2 is FQGNSA. The CDR3 totals 16 residues. V lost 1 base to trimming and J lost 4 bases; unmatched junction nucleotides: 5. CDR3 region: CASSLVAGGGGETQYF. The CDR3 DNA is TGTGCCAGCAGCTTAGTAGCGGGAGGGGGCGGAGAGACCCAGTACTTC.

This clone came up many times. The chain joins TRBV30 to TRBJ1-1; TRBD1 is a possible D gene (6 bases). V was pared by 2 bases and J by 3 bases, with 13 bases between. The CDR3 sequence is 14 residues long. Germline CDR1 GTSNPN, CDR2 SVGIG (reference sequence). Here the CDR3 reads CAWSRTYRDTEAFF. DNA of the CDR3: TGTGCCTGGAGTAGGACCTACAGGGACACTGAAGCTTTCTTT.

The chain is built from TRBV9 and TRBJ2-3; a possible D gene is TRBD1 (5 bases). Per the germline V gene, CDR1 is SGDLS and CDR2 is YYNGEE. Trimming stripped 5 bases from V and 0 bases from J, with 10 bases between. This CDR3 is built from 14 residues. CDR3 protein: CASSITGSTDTQYF. The CDR3 DNA reads as TGTGCCAGCAGTATTACAGGCAGCACAGATACGCAGTATTTT.

The gene calls are TRBV6-5 and TRBJ2-1; TRBD1 matches 10 bases. This CDR3 has 15 residues. Germline V gene lookup returns CDR1 MNHEY and CDR2 SVGAGI. Trimming at V came to 5 bases and at J to 3 bases, leaving 4 bases not matched to a gene. This CDR3 is CASSADRGGYNEQFF. In nucleotides, the CDR3 is TGTGCCAGCAGTGCGGACAGGGGGGGCTACAATGAGCAGTTCTTC.

The rearrangement uses TRBV5-1 and TRBJ2-7, with 11 bases aligning to TRBD2. Per the germline V gene, CDR1 is SGHRS and CDR2 is YFSETQ. The CDR3 sequence is 15 residues long. The trim removed 4 bases at V and 1 base at J, leaving 4 bases unmatched. The CDR3 DNA follows: TGCGCCAGCAGCCCAACTAGCGGGAGTTCCTACGAGCAGTACTTC. Its translation: CASSPTSGSSYEQYF.

The chain has TRBV4-1 and TRBJ1-2; D not certain. The CDR3 sequence is 12 residues long. V lost 4 bases to trimming and J lost 5 bases, with 8 bases between them. Per the germline V gene, CDR1 is MGHRA and CDR2 is YSYEKL. CDR3: CASSRTNYGYTF. Written as DNA, the CDR3 is TGCGCCAGCAGCCGAACAAATTATGGCTACACCTTC.

The V gene is TRBV27, the J gene TRBJ2-1; 8 bases match TRBD1. In germline, CDR1 is MNHEY, CDR2 SMNVEV (reference sequence). The CDR3 consists of 14 residues. V lost 4 bases, J lost 9 bases, and 8 bases stayed unmatched. The CDR3 nucleotides read TGTGCCAGCAGTTATCAGGGGGCGCTCAGTGAGCAGTTCTTC. This translates into CASSYQGALSEQFF.

The chain employs TRBV28 and TRBJ2-5, with unresolved D. Germline V gives CDR1 MDHEN, CDR2 SYDVKM. V was trimmed by 4 bases and J by 3 bases, leaving 9 bases between them. The CDR3 consists of 13 residues. DNA for the CDR3: TGTGCCAGCAGTTACCCACGCGAAGAGACCCAGTACTTC. Residues: CASSYPREETQYF.